One and the same sample provided the 15 T cell receptor beta chains below, sequenced in a study of CD8+CD57+ T cells in acquired aplastic anemia. Profiling of TCR beta VDJ combinations and CDR3 sequences used genomic DNA as template. One entry per CDR3 protein, called by TCRdb with MiXCR from the reads. The profile shows 350,000 to 450,000 distinct CDR3 sequences, 65% to 80% of them singletons. Input material: sorted CD4+, CD8+, or CD8+CD57+ T cells (not recorded which) from PBMCs. The receptors were sampled from a human donor in good health, serving as a control.

This clonotype was counted ten times or more. This chain connects TRBV27 to TRBJ1-2, with 8 bases aligning to TRBD1. The CDR3 extends over 14 amino acids. The junction had 5 bases not matched to a gene; V was cut back by 6 bases and J by 2 bases. Germline assignment: CDR1 MNHEY and CDR2 SMNVEV (reference sequence). CDR3 amino acids: CASRTRTGNYGYTF. CDR3 bases: TGTGCCAGCAGAACCAGGACAGGGAACTATGGCTACACCTTC.

With respect to this clonotype: One junction end does not reproduce the germline sequence, and a read error may be involved. The chain uses TRBV20-1 and TRBJ2-5; no clear D. Germline-derived CDR1 and CDR2 are DFQATT and SNEGSKA (reference sequence). The CDR3 is made up of 11 amino acids. CDR3 nucleotides: TGCAGTGCTAGATCGTGGAACACTCAAGACTTC. Encoded protein: CSARSWNTQDF.

The chain links TRBV7-2 to TRBJ2-3, with TRBD2 matching 9 bases. The length of the CDR3 is 16 residues. Germline CDR1 is SGHTA and CDR2 is FQGNSA. Germline trimming cut 9 bases from V and 5 bases from J; bases unmatched to any gene: 15. The DNA for the CDR3 is TGTGCCAGTAGCGACAGTATAGCGGGGGCCCGAGATACGCAGTATTTT. The encoded protein is CASSDSIAGARDTQYF.

At least ten counts were recorded for this clonotype. The J gene is TRBJ2-3, the V gene TRBV6-4, with 8 nucleotides matching TRBD2. Germline CDR1 and CDR2: MRHNA and SNTAGT. CDR3 size: 15 residues. Germline trimming cut 6 bases from V and 0 bases from J; bases unmatched to any gene: 5. The CDR3 coding sequence is TGTGCCAGCAGGATTAAGCGGGGGAGCACAGATACGCAGTATTTT. Its translation: CASRIKRGSTDTQYF.

V is TRBV2 and J is TRBJ2-1, with TRBD2 identical over 10 bases. This CDR3 is 14 amino acids long. The V gene end was trimmed by 4 bases and the J gene end by 3 bases; junction bases not matched to a gene: 0. Germline CDR1 and CDR2: SNHLY and FYNNEI. CDR3 region: CASSGTSGYNEQFF. In DNA, the CDR3 is TGTGCCAGCAGTGGGACTAGCGGCTACAATGAGCAGTTCTTC.

With respect to this clonotype: No conserved phenylalanine or tryptophan ends this CDR3, so it is likely a read error. Because the CDR3's place on the DNA is in doubt, the DNA is left out and the CDR3 is given as listed by TCRdb. The chain couples TRBV9 to TRBJ1-4. From its first to its last residue, the CDR3 has 13 amino acids. Germline assignment: CDR1 SGDLS and CDR2 YYNGEE. The CDR3 sequence is CASTEGQNRYGYI.

This chain uses TRBV11-1 with TRBJ1-3; 9 nucleotides align to TRBD1. The CDR3 length is 17 residues. Trimming at V came to 5 bases and at J to 2 bases, leaving 10 bases not matched to a gene. Germline CDR1 is SGHAT and CDR2 is FQDESV (reference sequence). The CDR3 is CASSNTYRDRAGNTIYF. CDR3 nucleotide sequence: TGTGCCAGCAGCAACACTTACCGGGACAGGGCTGGAAACACCATATATTTT. The full variable domain, completed using reference TRBV11-1 and TRBJ1-3, is EAEVAQSPRYKITEKSQAVAFWCDPISGHATLYWYRQILGQGPELLVQFQDESVVDDSQLPKDRFSAERLKGVDSTLKIQPAELGDSAMYLCASSNTYRDRAGNTIYFGEGSWLTVV.

This chain joins TRBV7-2 and TRBJ1-1; possible D gene TRBD1, 5 bases. CDR1 is SGHTA, CDR2 FQGNSA, per germline. Trimming removed 3 bases at V and 14 bases at J, with 22 bases between. The CDR3 length is 14 residues. The CDR3 bases are TGTGCCAGCAGCTTCAGGGTTAGGGAGACCCAGTACTTCTTT. This sequence encodes CASSFRVRETQYFF. The full variable domain, completed using reference TRBV7-2 and TRBJ1-1, is GAGVSQSPSNKVTEKGKDVELRCDPISGHTALYWYRQSLGQGLEFLIYFQGNSAPDKSGLPSDRFSAERTGGSVSTLTIQRTQQEDSAVYLCASSFRVRETQYFFGQGTRLTVV.

A remark on this clonotype: A much larger clone differs from this one at a single base, so this may be a read error. The chain combines TRBV30 with TRBJ1-5; 7 nucleotides match TRBD1. Germline CDR1 reads GTSNPN; CDR2 reads SVGIG (reference sequence). This CDR3 has 13 residues. V lost 2 bases to trimming and J lost 6 bases; unmatched junction nucleotides: 4. The CDR3 sequence: CAWSSQGVQPQHF. CDR3 DNA sequence: TGTGCCTGGAGTAGTCAGGGGGTTCAGCCCCAGCATTTT.

The genes are TRBV2 and TRBJ1-4; D remains ambiguous. The CDR3 has 16 residues. V shed 8 bases and J shed 7 bases, with 23 bases lying between them. Looked up from germline, CDR1 is SNHLY and CDR2 is FYNNEI. CDR3 sequence (DNA): TGTGCCAGCCATCGAGCCGCGGCCTCGAACACTGAAAAACTGTTTTTT. Encoded protein: CASHRAAASNTEKLFF.

This clonotype was counted a few times. DNA for the CDR3: TGCAGTGCCTTAGGGTTCTACGAGCAGTACTTC. Amino acids: CSALGFYEQYF. This chain joins TRBV20-1 and TRBJ2-7; D ambiguous. Germline V gene data show CDR1 as DFQATT and CDR2 as SNEGSKA (reference sequence). The CDR3 is made up of 11 amino acids. V was cut by 6 bases and J by 3 bases, with 9 bases left in between.

Details on this clonotype: This CDR3 fails to terminate in the conserved phenylalanine or tryptophan, so it likely reflects a read error. The limits of the CDR3 on the DNA are not certain, so only TCRdb's listed CDR3 is given. CDR3 protein: CASSLAGIA. This sequence joins TRBV12-3 or TRBV12-4 and TRBJ1-1. Including both end residues, the CDR3 is 9 amino acids long.

As concerns this clonotype: Compared with germline, one end of the junction differs, possibly owing to a read error. The V call is TRBV7-2, the J call TRBJ2-7; tentatively, D is TRBD2 (6 bases). The germline CDR1 and CDR2 sequences are SGHTA and FQGNSA. CDR3 length: 15 amino acids. CDR3 bases: TGTGCCAGCAGCAAGGAGGGGAACCAAGAGACCCAGCACTACTTC. Encoded protein: CASSKEGNQETQHYF.

Many counts were recorded for this clonotype. CDR3 region: CASSYPSQRGARIYEQYF. CDR3 coding DNA: TGTGCCAGCAGTTACCCATCTCAGCGGGGGGCCCGAATTTACGAGCAGTACTTC. The genes are TRBV6-5 and TRBJ2-7; 9 positions agree with TRBD2. The germline V gene has CDR1 MNHEY and CDR2 SVGAGI. The CDR3 totals 18 residues. V lost 2 bases, J lost 4 bases, and 15 bases stayed unmatched.

The chain recombines TRBV10-3 with TRBJ1-1; no firm D call. The CDR3 has 13 amino acids. Germline CDR1 and CDR2: ENHRY and SYGVKD. V dropped 4 bases and J dropped 7 bases, with 13 bases sitting between them. CDR3 loop: CAISVGQHIEAFF. DNA for the CDR3: TGTGCCATCAGTGTTGGGCAGCACATTGAAGCTTTCTTT.